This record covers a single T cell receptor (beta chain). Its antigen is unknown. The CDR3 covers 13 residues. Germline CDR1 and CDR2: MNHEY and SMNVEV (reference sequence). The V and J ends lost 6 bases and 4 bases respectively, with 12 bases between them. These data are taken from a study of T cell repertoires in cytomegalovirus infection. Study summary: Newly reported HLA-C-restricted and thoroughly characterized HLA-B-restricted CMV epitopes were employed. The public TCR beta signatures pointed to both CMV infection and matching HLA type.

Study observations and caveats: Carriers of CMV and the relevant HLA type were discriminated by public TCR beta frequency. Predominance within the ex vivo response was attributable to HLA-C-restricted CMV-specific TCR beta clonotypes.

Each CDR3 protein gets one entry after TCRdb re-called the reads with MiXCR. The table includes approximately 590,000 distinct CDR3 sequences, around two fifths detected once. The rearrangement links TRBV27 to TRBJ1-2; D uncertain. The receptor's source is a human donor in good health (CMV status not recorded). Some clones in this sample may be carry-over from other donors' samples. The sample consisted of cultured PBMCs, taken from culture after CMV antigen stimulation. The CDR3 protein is CASRRTVTYGYTF. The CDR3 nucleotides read TGTGCCAGCAGGAGGACGGTTACCTATGGCTACACCTTC.